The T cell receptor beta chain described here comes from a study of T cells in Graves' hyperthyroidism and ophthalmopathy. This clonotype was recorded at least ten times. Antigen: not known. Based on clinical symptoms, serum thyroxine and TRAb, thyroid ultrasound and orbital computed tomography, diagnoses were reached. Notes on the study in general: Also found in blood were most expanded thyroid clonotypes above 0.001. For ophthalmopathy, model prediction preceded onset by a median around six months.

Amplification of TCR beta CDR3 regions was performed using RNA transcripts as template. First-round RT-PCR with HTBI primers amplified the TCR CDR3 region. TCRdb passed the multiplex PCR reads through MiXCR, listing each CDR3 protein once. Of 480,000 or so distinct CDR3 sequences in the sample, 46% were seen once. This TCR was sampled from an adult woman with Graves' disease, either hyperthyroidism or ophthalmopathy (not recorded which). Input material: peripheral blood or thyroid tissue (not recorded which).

The CDR3 sequence: CSATESEETQYF. The DNA of the CDR3 is TGCAGTGCTACCGAGTCCGAAGAGACCCAGTACTTC. This chain links TRBV20-1 with TRBJ2-5; D is undetermined. Trimming left V 4 bases short and J 3 bases short, with 9 bases between. The CDR3 length is 12 residues. CDR1 is DFQATT, CDR2 SNEGSKA, per germline (reference sequence).